These T cell receptor beta chains were read from a single sample in a study of CD4 T cells in relation to SARS-CoV-2 and coronaviruses. Assay used: immunoSEQ multiplex PCR; TCRdb lists only in-frame clones, some missing. Of some 16,000 clones in the sample, about 80% were seen once. No antigen has been assigned to these receptors. The sample comprised CD4+ T cells from PBMCs, cultured in vitro. The receptors here all came from a human donor in good health. The CDR3 runs from the conserved cysteine through the conserved F or W. The order of the fields is J gene, D gene, V gene, clone size, CDR3 protein, CDR3 DNA. The D gene is left open where the match is weak. Clone size is shown for a subset of rows, as once, few, many or a class of expanded clone.

J gene: TRBJ1-2
D gene: TRBD1
V gene: TRBV5-1
clone size: once
CDR3 protein: CASSQGTGNGYTF
CDR3 DNA: TGCGCCAGCAGCCAAGGGACAGGGAATGGCTACACCTTC

J gene: TRBJ2-5
D gene: .
V gene: TRBV19
clone size: .
CDR3 protein: CASSIVRQETQYF
CDR3 DNA: TGTGCCAGTAGTATAGTACGCCAAGAGACCCAGTACTTC

J gene: TRBJ1-3
D gene: .
V gene: TRBV30
clone size: .
CDR3 protein: CAWSKKGLSGNTIYF
CDR3 DNA: TGTGCCTGGAGTAAAAAGGGACTTTCTGGAAACACCATATATTTT

J gene: TRBJ1-4
D gene: .
V gene: TRBV6-6
clone size: .
CDR3 protein: CASRKGTTNEKLFF
CDR3 DNA: TGTGCCAGCAGAAAGGGAACAACTAATGAAAAACTGTTTTTT

J gene: TRBJ2-5
D gene: TRBD1
V gene: TRBV28
clone size: .
CDR3 protein: CASRSGQGIQETQYF
CDR3 DNA: TGTGCCAGCAGATCCGGACAGGGGATCCAAGAGACCCAGTACTTC

J gene: TRBJ2-3
D gene: TRBD1
V gene: TRBV27
clone size: .
CDR3 protein: CASSWGLQGARGTDTQYF
CDR3 DNA: TGTGCCAGCAGTTGGGGCCTCCAGGGGGCAAGGGGCACAGATACGCAGTATTTT

J gene: TRBJ2-7
D gene: .
V gene: TRBV21-1
clone size: once
CDR3 protein: CASSKDGGGGLYEQYF
CDR3 DNA: TGTGCCAGCAGCAAAGATGGGGGTGGGGGCCTCTACGAGCAGTACTTC

J gene: TRBJ2-1
D gene: .
V gene: TRBV20-1
clone size: .
CDR3 protein: CSASPGWSSYNEQFF
CDR3 DNA: TGCAGTGCTAGTCCCGGATGGTCCTCCTACAATGAGCAGTTCTTC

J gene: TRBJ1-5
D gene: .
V gene: TRBV28
clone size: .
CDR3 protein: CASSPTGIYNQPQHF
CDR3 DNA: TGTGCCAGCAGCCCAACAGGAATCTATAATCAGCCCCAGCATTTT

J gene: TRBJ2-1
D gene: TRBD2
V gene: TRBV19
clone size: large
CDR3 protein: CASRRAGGLTYNEQFF
CDR3 DNA: TGTGCCAGTAGGAGAGCGGGAGGGCTAACCTACAATGAGCAGTTCTTC